This TCR beta chain was sequenced in a study of T cells in Graves' hyperthyroidism and ophthalmopathy. This clonotype was found a few times. What it binds is unknown. Using RNA transcripts as the source, TCR beta CDR3 regions were amplified. HTBI primers were employed in a first-round RT-PCR of the TCR CDR3. TCRdb reanalysed the multiplex PCR reads using MiXCR and keeps one entry per CDR3 protein. The sample holds approximately 370,000 distinct CDR3 sequences, approximately 18% seen once. Germline CDR1 SEHNR, CDR2 FQNEAQ (reference sequence). Trimming stripped 2 bases from V and 7 bases from J, with 12 bases between. The CDR3 spans 13 residues. Study-level findings and limits: Ophthalmopathy and stable hyperthyroidism were separated by a 13 V-J model.

Sequencing was performed on blood. This sequence originates from a woman between 25 and 40 years old with Graves' hyperthyroidism that later progressed to Graves' ophthalmopathy. The chain has TRBV7-9 and TRBJ2-7; D unresolved. The CDR3 nucleotides read TGTGCCAGCAGCTTACCCCGGCCGCAAGAGCAGTACTTC. Protein sequence: CASSLPRPQEQYF.